Listed here are 14 T cell receptor beta chains from one sample, sequenced in a study of OX40 agonist ivuxolimab in advanced cancers. The assay was immunoSEQ multiplex PCR, and TCRdb's table has in-frame clones only and misses some. The sample has about 89,000 clones; roughly 90% are singletons. Here the sequenced sample was CD4+ or CD8+ T cells sorted from blood, taken in a trial of the OX40 agonist ivuxolimab. The receptors here all came from an adult with an advanced solid tumor such as melanoma, head and neck, liver or kidney cancer.

As to this clone: A read error may produce the germline difference seen at one junction end. The J gene is TRBJ2-2, the V gene TRBV2; 10 bases map to TRBD2. Germline V gene sequence: CDR1 SNHLY, CDR2 FYNNEI. The CDR3 has 15 residues. CDR3 sequence (DNA): TGTGCCAGCAGGGAAGCGGGAGGGTTCCTGGGGGAGCTGTTTTTT. Translated: CASREAGGFLGELFF. The full variable domain, completed using reference TRBV2 and TRBJ2-2, is EPEVTQTPSHQVTQMGQEVILRCVPISNHLYFYWYRQILGQKVEFLVSFYNNEISEKSEIFDDQFSVERPDGSNFTLKIRSTKLEDSAMYFCASREAGGFLGELFFGEGSRLTVL.

J is TRBJ2-2 and V is TRBV28; 7 bases map to TRBD2. Germline V gene sequence: CDR1 MDHEN, CDR2 SYDVKM. V shed 7 bases, J shed 4 bases, and the junction held 6 bases outside the gene matches. The CDR3 contains 14 residues. The CDR3 protein is CASIRAGVTGELFF. CDR3 nucleotides: TGTGCCAGCATACGCGCGGGAGTCACCGGGGAGCTGTTTTTT.

This clone was picked up one time. This sequence joins TRBV10-3 and TRBJ2-5; 12 bases are a match to TRBD2. CDR1 is ENHRY and CDR2 is SYGVKD in the germline V gene. This CDR3 is 15 amino acids long. V trimming: 5 bases; J trimming: 2 bases; junction bases outside the gene matches: 3. The CDR3 here is CAISTSGGTQETQYF. The CDR3, as DNA: TGTGCCATCAGTACTAGCGGGGGGACTCAAGAGACCCAGTACTTC.

The V call is TRBV27, the J call TRBJ1-1, with TRBD1 identical over 10 bases. Germline CDR1 MNHEY, CDR2 SMNVEV (reference sequence). After removal of 3 bases from V and 4 bases from J, the junction contained 5 bases not matched to a gene. The CDR3 is 15 amino acids. CDR3 in amino acids: CASSFWGQGITEAFF. For the CDR3, the DNA is TGTGCCAGCAGTTTTTGGGGACAGGGGATCACTGAAGCTTTCTTT.

The rearrangement joins TRBV28 to TRBJ2-1, with a tentative D call TRBD2 (5 bases). This CDR3 is 14 amino acids long. The V gene's germline CDR1 is MDHEN and CDR2 SYDVKM. The V and J ends lost 5 bases and 10 bases respectively, with 18 bases between them. CDR3 residues: CASSTLEVIREQFF. The CDR3 DNA reads as TGTGCCAGCAGTACACTAGAGGTTATCAGGGAGCAGTTCTTC.

The chain recombines TRBV30 with TRBJ2-5; 9 bases are shared with TRBD2. Looked up from germline, CDR1 is GTSNPN and CDR2 is SVGIG (reference sequence). This CDR3 spans 15 amino acids. J lost 5 bases, V lost 1 base, and 8 bases had no gene match. The CDR3: CAWSAISGRWETQYF. CDR3 DNA: TGTGCCTGGAGTGCTATTAGCGGGAGATGGGAGACCCAGTACTTC.

This clone was seen a handful of times. The rearrangement uses TRBV7-2 and TRBJ2-5; 9 bases line up with TRBD1. CDR1 and CDR2 (germline): SGHTA, FQGNSA. The J segment lost 5 bases and the V segment lost 7 bases, leaving 2 bases of the junction unmatched. The CDR3 has 12 amino acids. CDR3 amino acids: CASMGTGETQYF. The CDR3 DNA reads as TGTGCCAGCATGGGGACAGGGGAGACCCAGTACTTC. Full variable domain (remainder filled in from reference TRBV7-2 and TRBJ2-5): GAGVSQSPSNKVTEKGKDVELRCDPISGHTALYWYRQSLGQGLEFLIYFQGNSAPDKSGLPSDRFSAERTGGSVSTLTIQRTQQEDSAVYLCASMGTGETQYFGPGTRLLVL.

This chain connects TRBV7-3 to TRBJ2-7; no clear D. CDR1 and CDR2 (germline): SGHTA, FQGTGA. This CDR3 is 13 amino acids long. Trimming took 2 bases from V and 1 from J, leaving 6 bases between them. This CDR3 is CASSLGPSYEQYF. The CDR3 DNA reads TGTGCCAGCAGCTTAGGGCCATCCTACGAGCAGTACTTC.

J is TRBJ2-5 and V is TRBV7-2; 11 bases agree with TRBD1. Germline V gene data show CDR1 as SGHTA and CDR2 as FQGNSA. This CDR3 comprises 15 residues. The J segment lost 2 bases and the V segment lost 4 bases, leaving 3 bases of the junction unmatched. Written as DNA, the CDR3 is TGTGCCAGCAGCTCCGGACAGGGGGCTCAAGAGACCCAGTACTTC. It specifies CASSSGQGAQETQYF.

The CDR3 reads CASSSGTSGGYYEQFF. The CDR3 bases are TGTGCCAGCAGTTCTGGGACTAGCGGGGGATATTATGAGCAGTTCTTC. The rearrangement links TRBV6-5 to TRBJ2-1, with 14 positions matching TRBD2. Germline values: CDR1 MNHEY, CDR2 SVGAGI. CDR3 size: 16 residues. V shed 4 bases and J 8 bases; nucleotides not matched to a gene: 7.

Details on this clone: At one boundary the junction diverges from the germline segment, which might be a read error. The CDR3 DNA is TGTGCCACCAGTGAGGGTAATGGCTACACCTTC. Translation gives CATSEGNGYTF. This chain uses TRBV10-3 with TRBJ1-2; no clear D gene. Germline CDR1 is ENHRY and CDR2 is SYGVKD. CDR3 length: 11 residues.

This sequence joins TRBV25-1 and TRBJ2-5; D uncertain. The DNA end favors TRBJ2-7, so the J call may be wrong. This CDR3 comprises 12 residues. Germline V lookup: CDR1 MGHDK, CDR2 SYGVNS. The CDR3 loop reads CASSVGYGEQYF. The DNA for the CDR3 is TGTGCCAGCAGTGTAGGGTACGGCGAGCAGTACTTC.

The chain couples TRBV29-1 to TRBJ1-4; D remains ambiguous. Germline V gene lookup returns CDR1 SQVTM and CDR2 ANQGSEA. The V end was cut by 6 bases, the J end by 3 bases, with 11 bases between. The CDR3 totals 13 residues. Here the CDR3 DNA reads TGCAGCGTCCATCGGGCACCTAATGAAAAACTGTTTTTT. This encodes CSVHRAPNEKLFF.

This clone turned up a few times. The chain recombines TRBV19 with TRBJ1-6, with 8 bases matching TRBD1. Per germline, CDR1 LNHDA and CDR2 SQIVND (reference sequence). This CDR3 is built from 18 residues. The V segment lost 5 bases and the J segment 0 bases; nucleotides outside the gene matches: 9. CDR3 bases: TGTGCCAGTAGTCTGTGGACAGGGAGGAGCTCCTATAATTCACCCCTCCACTTT. Translation gives CASSLWTGRSSYNSPLHF.